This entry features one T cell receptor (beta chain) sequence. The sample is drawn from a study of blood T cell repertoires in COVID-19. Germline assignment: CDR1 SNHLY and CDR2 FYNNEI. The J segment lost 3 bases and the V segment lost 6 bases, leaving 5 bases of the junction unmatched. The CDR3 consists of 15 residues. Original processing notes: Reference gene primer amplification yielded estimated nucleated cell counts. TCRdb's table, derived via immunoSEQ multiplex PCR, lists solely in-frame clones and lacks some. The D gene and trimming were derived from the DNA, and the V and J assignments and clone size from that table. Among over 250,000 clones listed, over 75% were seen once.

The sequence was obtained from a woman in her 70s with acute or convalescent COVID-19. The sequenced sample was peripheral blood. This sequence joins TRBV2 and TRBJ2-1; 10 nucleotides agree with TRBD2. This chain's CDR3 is CASSAVAGGYNEQFF. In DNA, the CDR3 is TGTGCCAGCAGCGCTGTAGCGGGGGGCTACAATGAGCAGTTCTTC.